This T cell receptor beta chain was sequenced for a study of STAT5B mutations in CD4+ large granular lymphocyte leukemia. Across the whole study: Among healthy controls, a particular HLA allele went with more CDR3 'QG' motifs.

Method: immunoSEQ multiplex PCR; TCRdb's copy keeps in-frame clones and lacks some. The sample contains 20,000 to 25,000 clones, about 70% of which appear only once. Germline V gene data show CDR1 as SQVTM and CDR2 as ANQGSEA. The J segment lost 9 bases and the V segment lost 3 bases, leaving 11 bases of the junction unmatched. The CDR3 covers 14 residues. The sample taken for sequencing was CD4+ T cells from blood buffy coats. The sequence derives from a human donor in good health. The chain joins TRBV29-1 to TRBJ1-1, with 9 bases lining up with TRBD1. This CDR3 reads CSVEEDRGGFKAFF. CDR3 nucleotides: TGCAGCGTTGAGGAGGACAGGGGCGGTTTTAAAGCTTTCTTT.